These T cell receptor beta chains were read from a single sample in a study of cytomegalovirus exposure and HLA in healthy donors. Produced via immunoSEQ multiplex PCR; TCRdb's table is partial and in-frame only. The sample yields about 170,000 clones, less than 85% seen once. Sequenced sample: PBMCs. The receptors derive from a boy younger than 10 in good health and CMV-seronegative. Both conserved end residues are part of each CDR3. The order of the fields is D gene, V gene, clone size, J gene, CDR3 protein, CDR3 DNA. D genes are given only for firm matches. Size tells how often a clone was seen (once, few, many) or the class of an expanded clone, and some rows leave it out.

-,TRBV30,-,TRBJ1-2,CAWSRRITNYGYTF,TGTGCCTGGAGTAGGAGAATTACTAACTATGGCTACACCTTC
-,TRBV19,-,TRBJ1-2,CASSINGRNYGYTF,TGTGCCAGTAGTATTAATGGCCGAAACTATGGCTACACCTTC
TRBD2,TRBV11-3,-,TRBJ2-1,CASSSGAGGRGEQFF,TGTGCCAGCAGCTCGGGGGCGGGAGGGCGGGGTGAGCAGTTCTTC
-,TRBV29-1,-,TRBJ1-2,CSVGQGTNYGYTF,TGCAGCGTTGGGCAGGGAACAAACTATGGCTACACCTTC
-,TRBV7-9,-,TRBJ2-2,CSSSSNRQSNTGELFF,TGTTCCAGCAGCTCCAATCGACAGTCCAACACCGGGGAGCTGTTTTTT
TRBD2,TRBV27,-,TRBJ2-1,CASSRIGRGLHNEQFF,TGTGCCAGCAGTAGAATCGGGCGGGGGTTACACAATGAGCAGTTCTTC
TRBD1,TRBV7-9,-,TRBJ2-1,CSSSRGQGTYNEQFF,TGTTCCAGCAGCCGCGGACAGGGCACCTACAATGAGCAGTTCTTC
TRBD1,TRBV28,-,TRBJ2-7,CASSLFGTGFGGSPYEQYF,TGTGCCAGCAGTTTATTTGGGACAGGGTTCGGTGGTTCACCCTACGAGCAGTACTTC
TRBD1,TRBV18,-,TRBJ2-2,CASSPNTGTGNTGELFF,TGTGCCAGCTCACCCAACACCGGGACAGGGAACACCGGGGAGCTGTTTTTT
TRBD1,TRBV27,once,TRBJ1-5,CASGQGAQPQHF,TGTGCCAGCGGACAGGGGGCCCAGCCCCAGCATTTT
-,TRBV27,-,TRBJ2-7,CASSFSKGHPMQYF,TGTGCCAGCAGTTTCTCAAAGGGACACCCGATGCAGTACTTC
TRBD2,TRBV30,few,TRBJ2-1,CAWSVMGGDEQFF,TGTGCCTGGAGTGTTATGGGGGGGGATGAGCAGTTCTTC
TRBD2,TRBV2,-,TRBJ2-7,CAVHRGGKIYEQYF,TGTGCCGTCCATCGGGGGGGTAAGATTTACGAGCAGTACTTC
-,TRBV28,-,TRBJ2-3,CASSGLLDSGTDTQYF,TGTGCCAGCAGTGGACTCTTGGACAGTGGCACAGATACGCAGTATTTT
TRBD1,TRBV2,-,TRBJ2-7,CASSGDRGYEQYF,TGTGCCAGCAGTGGGGACAGGGGCTACGAGCAGTACTTC
-,TRBV25-1,few,TRBJ2-4,CASSESGYLAKNIQYF,TGTGCCAGCAGTGAGTCAGGTTATCTAGCCAAAAACATTCAGTACTTC
-,TRBV19,-,TRBJ2-6,CASRRVRNAGANVLTF,TGTGCCAGTAGGAGGGTCCGAAATGCCGGGGCCAACGTCCTGACTTTC
-,TRBV7-6,once,TRBJ1-3,CASSSSLRGTYVSGNTIYF,TGTGCCAGCAGCTCCTCCCTACGCGGGACTTACGTCTCTGGAAACACCATATATTTT
-,TRBV29-1,-,TRBJ2-1,CSVRGLDNEQFF,TGCAGCGTTCGCGGCTTGGACAATGAGCAGTTCTTC
-,TRBV11-2,-,TRBJ1-1,CASSPFARGTEAFF,TGTGCCAGCAGCCCTTTTGCCAGGGGAACTGAAGCTTTCTTT
-,TRBV2,-,TRBJ2-5,CASSNRLQETQYF,TGTGCCAGCAGTAATCGACTCCAAGAGACCCAGTACTTC
TRBD2,TRBV6-5,-,TRBJ2-5,CASSPLAVPRETQYF,TGTGCCAGCAGCCCACTAGCGGTGCCGAGGGAGACCCAGTACTTC
-,TRBV10-1,-,TRBJ1-6,CASSAGETDSPLHF,TGCGCCAGCTCGGCAGGGGAAACCGATTCACCCCTCCACTTT
-,TRBV5-1,few,TRBJ2-3,CASSLGGVDTQYF,TGCGCCAGCAGCTTAGGGGGAGTAGATACGCAGTATTTT
-,TRBV5-4,-,TRBJ1-1,CASSPGERAEAFF,TGTGCCAGCAGCCCAGGGGAAAGGGCTGAAGCTTTCTTT